This is a list of T cell receptor beta chains from one sample in a study of blood T cell repertoires in COVID-19. Measured with immunoSEQ multiplex PCR; TCRdb has only the in-frame clones, and not every one. This sample has tens of thousands of clones; around 96% occur once, and the top ten carry roughly 4%. Sequenced material: peripheral blood. The receptors stem from a human donor with active COVID-19. The donor label of this sample is uncertain. CDR3s include the opening cysteine and the closing phenylalanine or tryptophan. The order of the fields is J gene, clone size, CDR3 length, V gene, D gene, CDR3 DNA, CDR3 protein. A D gene is named only where the DNA matches it firmly. Clone sizes are given selectively: once, few, many, or a class where the clone is expanded.

j_gene: TRBJ1-6; abundance: NA; len: 17; v_gene: TRBV18; d_gene: NA; CDR3nt: TGTGCCAGCTCACCAAGGGGCAGTAACTCCTATAATTCACCCCTCCACTTT; CDR3aa: CASSPRGSNSYNSPLHF
j_gene: TRBJ2-7; abundance: NA; len: 13; v_gene: TRBV10-3; d_gene: NA; CDR3nt: TGTGCCATCATGCCAGGGTCCCAGGGCGAGCAGTACTTC; CDR3aa: CAIMPGSQGEQYF
j_gene: TRBJ1-1; abundance: NA; len: 15; v_gene: TRBV18; d_gene: NA; CDR3nt: TGTGCCAGCTCACGAGACAGATTTTCAAACACTGAAGCTTTCTTT; CDR3aa: CASSRDRFSNTEAFF
j_gene: TRBJ1-3; abundance: NA; len: 14; v_gene: TRBV7-6; d_gene: NA; CDR3nt: TGTGCCAGCAGCTCCAGGGTCTCTGGAAACACCATATATTTT; CDR3aa: CASSSRVSGNTIYF
j_gene: TRBJ2-3; abundance: NA; len: 15; v_gene: TRBV11-3; d_gene: TRBD2; CDR3nt: TGTGCCAGCAGCTTCAGCGGGGCACGCACAGATACGCAGTATTTT; CDR3aa: CASSFSGARTDTQYF
j_gene: TRBJ2-1; abundance: NA; len: 16; v_gene: TRBV9; d_gene: TRBD2; CDR3nt: TGTGCCAGCAGCGTTAGGACTAGCGGGAGTTATCATGAGCAGTTCTTC; CDR3aa: CASSVRTSGSYHEQFF
j_gene: TRBJ2-5; abundance: NA; len: 16; v_gene: TRBV28; d_gene: NA; CDR3nt: TGTGCCAGCAGTTTCCCCGTGGGGGGGGGCGAAGAGACCCAGTACTTC; CDR3aa: CASSFPVGGGEETQYF
j_gene: TRBJ2-5; abundance: NA; len: 15; v_gene: TRBV5-1; d_gene: TRBD2; CDR3nt: TGCGCCAGCAGCTCTGGGACTAGCGGGAGGGAGACCCAGTACTTC; CDR3aa: CASSSGTSGRETQYF
j_gene: TRBJ2-1; abundance: once; len: 14; v_gene: TRBV11-3; d_gene: TRBD2; CDR3nt: TGTGCCAGCAGCGGGGGACTAGCGTACAATGAGCAGTTCTTC; CDR3aa: CASSGGLAYNEQFF
j_gene: TRBJ2-7; abundance: NA; len: 15; v_gene: TRBV4-1; d_gene: NA; CDR3nt: TGCGCCAGCAGCCAAGTTTTTACTCCAAATGACGAGCAGTACTTC; CDR3aa: CASSQVFTPNDEQYF
j_gene: TRBJ2-1; abundance: once; len: 15; v_gene: TRBV9; d_gene: NA; CDR3nt: TGTGCCAGCAGCGTAGGGGTAAGGGGAAACAATGAGCAGTTCTTC; CDR3aa: CASSVGVRGNNEQFF
j_gene: TRBJ1-4; abundance: NA; len: 13; v_gene: TRBV5-1; d_gene: NA; CDR3nt: TGCGCCAGCAGCTTGGTGTCCTATGAAAAACTGTTTTTT; CDR3aa: CASSLVSYEKLFF
j_gene: TRBJ1-6; abundance: NA; len: 12; v_gene: TRBV19; d_gene: NA; CDR3nt: TGTGCCAGTAGTACGGGTAATTCACCCCTCCACTTT; CDR3aa: CASSTGNSPLHF
j_gene: TRBJ2-6; abundance: once; len: 13; v_gene: TRBV25-1; d_gene: NA; CDR3nt: TGTGCCAGCAGGAGCTCTGGGGCCAACGTCCTGACTTTC; CDR3aa: CASRSSGANVLTF
j_gene: TRBJ1-2; abundance: NA; len: 12; v_gene: TRBV9; d_gene: NA; CDR3nt: TGTGCCAGCAGCGTGGGACTCTATGGCTACACCTTC; CDR3aa: CASSVGLYGYTF
j_gene: TRBJ2-1; abundance: NA; len: 16; v_gene: TRBV5-4; d_gene: NA; CDR3nt: TGTGCCAGCAGCTTGGACAGGCTGAGCTCCTACAATGAGCAGTTCTTC; CDR3aa: CASSLDRLSSYNEQFF
j_gene: TRBJ2-5; abundance: NA; len: 14; v_gene: TRBV7-9; d_gene: TRBD2; CDR3nt: TGTGCCAGCAGCTTAGCCGGGAGGGGAGAGACCCAGTACTTC; CDR3aa: CASSLAGRGETQYF
j_gene: TRBJ2-3; abundance: once; len: 14; v_gene: TRBV9; d_gene: NA; CDR3nt: TGTGCCAGCAGCGTAGCACTAGCCCCAGATACGCAGTATTTT; CDR3aa: CASSVALAPDTQYF
j_gene: TRBJ2-5; abundance: NA; len: 14; v_gene: TRBV28; d_gene: TRBD2; CDR3nt: TGTGCCAGCAAACTAGCGGGGTCCCAAGAGACCCAGTACTTC; CDR3aa: CASKLAGSQETQYF
j_gene: TRBJ2-7; abundance: once; len: 13; v_gene: TRBV28; d_gene: TRBD2; CDR3nt: TGTGCCAGCACCCCAAGCGGGAGGGACGAGCAGTACTTC; CDR3aa: CASTPSGRDEQYF
j_gene: TRBJ2-7; abundance: NA; len: 16; v_gene: TRBV2; d_gene: TRBD1; CDR3nt: TGTGCCAGCAGCCCCGACTGGACAGGGGTCTCCTACGAGCAGTACTTC; CDR3aa: CASSPDWTGVSYEQYF
j_gene: TRBJ1-5; abundance: NA; len: 12; v_gene: TRBV19; d_gene: NA; CDR3nt: TGTGCCAGTAAGACAGGAGAACAGCCCCAGCATTTT; CDR3aa: CASKTGEQPQHF
j_gene: TRBJ1-5; abundance: NA; len: 15; v_gene: TRBV24-1; d_gene: NA; CDR3nt: TGTGCCACCAGTGATTCCGCAGGGTACAACCAGCCCCAGCATTTT; CDR3aa: CATSDSAGYNQPQHF
j_gene: TRBJ2-3; abundance: NA; len: 17; v_gene: TRBV19; d_gene: NA; CDR3nt: TGTGCCAGTAGTATTGGGGGCAGGGCCCTTAGCCCAGATACGCAGTATTTT; CDR3aa: CASSIGGRALSPDTQYF
j_gene: TRBJ2-7; abundance: NA; len: 16; v_gene: TRBV7-9; d_gene: TRBD1; CDR3nt: TGTGCCAGCAGCCCTGGACAGGGCAAAAGCTCCTACGAGCAGTACTTC; CDR3aa: CASSPGQGKSSYEQYF
j_gene: TRBJ2-7; abundance: NA; len: 15; v_gene: TRBV29-1; d_gene: TRBD1; CDR3nt: TGCAGCGTTTCGCACGCCAATGGACAGGGCCACGAGCAGTACTTC; CDR3aa: CSVSHANGQGHEQYF
j_gene: TRBJ1-6; abundance: NA; len: 16; v_gene: TRBV15; d_gene: NA; CDR3nt: TGTGCCACCAGCAGAGAGGAGGGGACGATGGGTTCACCCCTCCACTTT; CDR3aa: CATSREEGTMGSPLHF
j_gene: TRBJ2-3; abundance: NA; len: 16; v_gene: TRBV6-1; d_gene: NA; CDR3nt: TGTGCCAGCAGTGAGGCCCGGGCAGGGGACCTATCTACGCAGTATTTT; CDR3aa: CASSEARAGDLSTQYF
j_gene: TRBJ2-7; abundance: NA; len: 14; v_gene: TRBV5-1; d_gene: TRBD1; CDR3nt: TGCGCCAGCAGCTTCCGGACAGGGAACTACGAGCAGTACTTC; CDR3aa: CASSFRTGNYEQYF
j_gene: TRBJ2-3; abundance: NA; len: 13; v_gene: TRBV24-1; d_gene: NA; CDR3nt: TGTGCCACCAGTCCAAGCGCGGAGGGGTGGAGGTATTTT; CDR3aa: CATSPSAEGWRYF
j_gene: TRBJ2-4; abundance: NA; len: 12; v_gene: TRBV18; d_gene: NA; CDR3nt: TGTGCCAGCTCACTACAGGAAAACATTCAGTACTTC; CDR3aa: CASSLQENIQYF
j_gene: TRBJ2-3; abundance: NA; len: 15; v_gene: TRBV19; d_gene: TRBD2; CDR3nt: TGTGCCAGTACCGACGCCGGGGGGGCCCAAGATACGCAGTATTTT; CDR3aa: CASTDAGGAQDTQYF
j_gene: TRBJ1-2; abundance: NA; len: 13; v_gene: TRBV4-2; d_gene: TRBD1; CDR3nt: TGTGCCAGCAGCCCGACAGGGGCAGGGGGCTACACCTTC; CDR3aa: CASSPTGAGGYTF
j_gene: TRBJ2-1; abundance: NA; len: 15; v_gene: TRBV6-2/TRBV6-3; d_gene: TRBD2; CDR3nt: TGTGCCAGCAGTTACCCCGAGACTAGCGGAAATGAGCAGTTCTTC; CDR3aa: CASSYPETSGNEQFF
j_gene: TRBJ2-3; abundance: NA; len: 15; v_gene: TRBV5-1; d_gene: TRBD2; CDR3nt: TGCGCCAGCAGCGGCGAGCGGGAGGACTCAGATACGCAGTATTTT; CDR3aa: CASSGEREDSDTQYF
j_gene: TRBJ2-7; abundance: NA; len: 16; v_gene: TRBV3-1/TRBV3-2; d_gene: TRBD2; CDR3nt: TGTGCCAGCAGCCAAGTGAGAAGCGGGGGGGCCGACGAGCAGTACTTC; CDR3aa: CASSQVRSGGADEQYF
j_gene: TRBJ2-7; abundance: NA; len: 12; v_gene: TRBV28; d_gene: NA; CDR3nt: TGTGCCAGCAGTTTATCGGGGTACGAGCAGTACTTC; CDR3aa: CASSLSGYEQYF
j_gene: TRBJ1-6; abundance: NA; len: 16; v_gene: TRBV6-1; d_gene: TRBD1; CDR3nt: TGTGCCAGCAGTGAACTTCCGACAGGGGGGAAGAACCCCCTCCACTTT; CDR3aa: CASSELPTGGKNPLHF
j_gene: TRBJ2-3; abundance: NA; len: 15; v_gene: TRBV28; d_gene: TRBD2; CDR3nt: TGTGCCAGCACCCTTAGCGGGGATCGCACAGATACGCAGTATTTT; CDR3aa: CASTLSGDRTDTQYF
j_gene: TRBJ1-3; abundance: NA; len: 15; v_gene: TRBV5-1; d_gene: NA; CDR3nt: TGCGCCAGCAGCTTTATCGGGGGAACTGGAAACACCATATATTTT; CDR3aa: CASSFIGGTGNTIYF
j_gene: TRBJ2-7; abundance: once; len: 14; v_gene: TRBV11-2; d_gene: NA; CDR3nt: TGTGCCAGCAGCTTAGAGGGGGGTCTCAACGAGCAGTACTTC; CDR3aa: CASSLEGGLNEQYF
j_gene: TRBJ2-7; abundance: NA; len: 15; v_gene: TRBV3-1/TRBV3-2; d_gene: TRBD2; CDR3nt: TGTGCCAGCAGTCAGCAGGGACTAGCCAGCTACGAGCAGTACTTC; CDR3aa: CASSQQGLASYEQYF
j_gene: TRBJ2-4; abundance: once; len: 15; v_gene: TRBV3-1/TRBV3-2; d_gene: TRBD2; CDR3nt: TGTGCCAGCAGCCGGACTAGCGGGGGACAAAACATTCAGTACTTC; CDR3aa: CASSRTSGGQNIQYF
j_gene: TRBJ1-2; abundance: NA; len: 15; v_gene: TRBV5-1; d_gene: NA; CDR3nt: TGCGCCAGCAGCTTACAGGGAGATACTAACTATGGCTACACCTTC; CDR3aa: CASSLQGDTNYGYTF
j_gene: TRBJ1-6; abundance: NA; len: 12; v_gene: TRBV11-3; d_gene: NA; CDR3nt: TGTGCCAGCAGCTCGTATAATTCACCCCTCCACTTT; CDR3aa: CASSSYNSPLHF